The 21 T cell receptor beta chains in this list originate from one sample, sequenced in a study of T cells in Graves' hyperthyroidism and ophthalmopathy. What was amplified from RNA transcripts were TCR beta CDR3 regions. TCR CDR3 regions were first amplified by RT-PCR with HTBI primers. TCRdb itself ran the multiplex PCR reads through MiXCR, one entry per CDR3 protein. The profile covers roughly 580,000 distinct CDR3 sequences, with approximately 15% appearing a single time and almost 6% taken by the ten largest. Sequenced material: blood. The receptors were sampled from a woman aged 25 to 39 with Graves' hyperthyroidism that later progressed to Graves' ophthalmopathy.

This clonotype was detected only a few times. V usage is TRBV7-6 and J usage is TRBJ1-3; the D is unclear. With 4 bases removed from V and 2 bases from J, the gap between germline ends came to 12 bases. This CDR3 spans 15 amino acids. Per the germline V gene, CDR1 is SGHVS and CDR2 is FNYEAQ. The CDR3 DNA follows: TGTGCCAGCAGCTCAGATTGGACGACTGGAAACACCATATATTTT. Translation gives CASSSDWTTGNTIYF.

This clonotype was seen repeatedly, ten times or more. This chain links TRBV12-3 or TRBV12-4 with TRBJ2-7; TRBD1 matches at 8 bases. This CDR3 has 13 residues. With V trimmed by 6 bases and J by 7 bases, 8 bases remained unmatched. The CDR3, as DNA: TGTGCCAGCAGCCCGGACAGGGAAGGAGAGCAGTACTTC. Translating gives CASSPDREGEQYF.

The sample holds many counts of this clonotype. The chain joins TRBV20-1 to TRBJ2-7, with 8 positions matching TRBD2. Trimming removed 7 bases from V and 4 bases from J; junction bases left unmatched: 9. The CDR3 consists of 13 residues. Germline CDR1 is DFQATT and CDR2 is SNEGSKA (reference sequence). CDR3 region: CSVEREMGYEQYF. Here the CDR3 DNA reads TGCAGTGTAGAGCGGGAGATGGGGTACGAGCAGTACTTC.

This clonotype occurred a few times. V gene TRBV9 combines with J gene TRBJ2-1; D is unresolved. The CDR3 is 15 residues long. V was clipped by 0 bases and J by 5 bases, with 12 bases between them. CDR1 is SGDLS, CDR2 YYNGEE, per germline. The DNA of the CDR3 is TGTGCCAGCAGCGTAGCTACGGCGGCCGACAATGAGCAGTTCTTC. It encodes CASSVATAADNEQFF. The full variable domain, completed using reference TRBV9 and TRBJ2-1, is DSGVTQTPKHLITATGQRVTLRCSPRSGDLSVYWYQQSLDQGLQFLIQYYNGEERAKGNILERFSAQQFPDLHSELNLSSLELGDSALYFCASSVATAADNEQFFGPGTRLTVL.

This sequence joins TRBV28 and TRBJ1-1, with D perhaps matching TRBD1 (6 bases). V gave up 6 bases and J gave up 6 bases, with 11 bases separating them. Germline V gene data show CDR1 as MDHEN and CDR2 as SYDVKM. The length of the CDR3 is 12 residues. CDR3 in DNA: TGTGCCAGCAGCCGGGGGGCCCCTGAAGCTTTCTTT. This gives the protein CASSRGAPEAFF. Variable domain in full (rest from reference TRBV28 and TRBJ1-1): DVKVTQSSRYLVKRTGEKVFLECVQDMDHENMFWYRQDPGLGLRLIYFSYDVKMKEKGDIPEGYSVSREKKERFSLILESASTNQTSMYLCASSRGAPEAFFGQGTRLTVV.

This clonotype was picked up one time. The V and J genes are TRBV12-3 or TRBV12-4 and TRBJ2-5; 13 nucleotides align to TRBD2. With 6 bases clipped from V and 5 bases from J, the junction kept 6 bases outside the gene matches. The CDR3 sequence is 15 residues long. CDR3 sequence reads: CASSLGLAGLETQYF. The CDR3 bases are TGTGCCAGCAGCTTGGGACTAGCGGGACTGGAGACCCAGTACTTC.

This clonotype was detected ten times or more. This sequence joins TRBV27 and TRBJ2-5; 11 nucleotides match TRBD2. The CDR3 extends over 14 amino acids. With V trimmed by 5 bases and J by 4 bases, 3 bases remained unmatched. The germline gives CDR1 MNHEY, CDR2 SMNVEV (reference sequence). As DNA, the CDR3 is TGTGCCAGCAGTGCAGGGACTAGCGGAGAGACCCAGTACTTC. This sequence encodes CASSAGTSGETQYF.

This clonotype was seen more than once but under ten times. The V and J genes are TRBV20-1 and TRBJ1-2; TRBD1 agrees at 9 bases. Germline CDR1 reads DFQATT; CDR2 reads SNEGSKA (reference sequence). The CDR3 length is 14 residues. The J segment lost 5 bases and the V segment lost 6 bases, leaving 10 bases of the junction unmatched. The CDR3 loop is CSAPQGAYGYGYTF. The CDR3 DNA reads TGCAGTGCCCCACAGGGGGCGTATGGGTATGGCTACACCTTC.

The chain joins TRBV18 to TRBJ2-3, with D possibly TRBD1 on 5 matching bases. V lost 3 bases and J 4 bases, leaving 11 bases between the germline ends. This CDR3 has 14 amino acids. The germline V gene has CDR1 KGHSH and CDR2 LQKENI. CDR3 DNA sequence: TGTGCCAGCTCACCCCCCTCCAGGGCAGATACGCAGTATTTT. Translating gives CASSPPSRADTQYF.

The chain recombines TRBV9 with TRBJ2-7, with 16 bases matching TRBD2. V lost 2 bases and J lost 3; bases outside the gene matches: 2. The CDR3 is 16 amino acids. The germline CDR1 and CDR2 sequences are SGDLS and YYNGEE. The CDR3 loop reads CASSVGTSGRVYEQYF. In DNA form, the CDR3 reads TGTGCCAGCAGCGTGGGGACTAGCGGGAGGGTCTACGAGCAGTACTTC.

This clonotype was recorded at least ten times. The rearrangement joins TRBV2 to TRBJ1-1; D gene unclear. Trimming shortened V by 6 bases and J by 0 bases, and 11 bases separated the two germline ends. CDR3 length equals 14 residues. CDR1 is SNHLY and CDR2 is FYNNEI in the germline V gene. The CDR3 nucleotides read TGTGCCAGCAGGCGGGGAATCATGAACACTGAAGCTTTCTTT. It yields the protein CASRRGIMNTEAFF. Combining the CDR3 with reference TRBV2 and TRBJ1-1 gives the whole variable domain EPEVTQTPSHQVTQMGQEVILRCVPISNHLYFYWYRQILGQKVEFLVSFYNNEISEKSEIFDDQFSVERPDGSNFTLKIRSTKLEDSAMYFCASRRGIMNTEAFFGQGTRLTVV.

The table lists this clonotype with many counts. The rearrangement links TRBV29-1 to TRBJ2-5; a possible D gene is TRBD2 (5 bases). There are 16 residues in the CDR3. Trimming shortened V by 4 bases and J by 4 bases, and 22 bases separated the two germline ends. The germline gives CDR1 SQVTM, CDR2 ANQGSEA. The CDR3 DNA reads TGCAGCGTTGGAGATGGTTTGGGAGTGGTTGGAGAGACCCAGTACTTC. This sequence encodes CSVGDGLGVVGETQYF.

This clonotype was observed at least ten times. The chain links TRBV20-1 to TRBJ2-3, with unresolved D. The CDR3 contains 10 residues. Germline values: CDR1 DFQATT, CDR2 SNEGSKA (reference sequence). V was clipped by 6 bases and J by 6 bases, with 7 bases between them. CDR3 DNA sequence: TGCAGTGCGCCTCGTGATACGCAGTATTTT. It specifies CSAPRDTQYF.

This clonotype came up many times. CDR3 loop: CASSFPRVGGGGKPTDTQYF. The CDR3, as DNA: TGCGCCAGCAGCTTCCCCCGGGTTGGGGGTGGCGGAAAGCCCACAGATACGCAGTATTTT. V gene TRBV5-1 combines with J gene TRBJ2-3; D possibly uses TRBD1 or TRBD2 (5 bases each). Germline CDR1 SGHRS, CDR2 YFSETQ. V shed 2 bases and J shed 2 bases, with 27 bases lying between them. This CDR3 is 20 amino acids long.

This clonotype was counted at least ten times. This chain uses TRBV30 with TRBJ1-4, with 10 nucleotides matching TRBD1. After removal of 3 bases from V and 6 bases from J, the junction contained 4 bases not matched to a gene. Germline V gene lookup returns CDR1 GTSNPN and CDR2 SVGIG (reference sequence). The CDR3 runs to 14 residues. The CDR3 nucleotides are TGTGCCTGGAGCGCCGGGACAGGGGATGAAAAACTGTTTTTT. This codes for CAWSAGTGDEKLFF. The variable domain in full, with the rest retrieved from reference TRBV30 and TRBJ1-4, is SQTIHQWPATLVQPVGSPLSLECTVEGTSNPNLYWYRQAAGRGLQLLFYSVGIGQISSEVPQNLSASRPQDRQFILSSKKLLLSDSGFYLCAWSAGTGDEKLFFGSGTQLSVL.

The table lists this clonotype with many counts. The chain combines TRBV18 with TRBJ2-5; a weak D match, TRBD2 (5 bases). The CDR3 has 16 residues. Germline loops: CDR1 KGHSH, CDR2 LQKENI. The ends were cut back, 1 base at V and 2 bases at J, with 14 bases in the middle. CDR3 sequence reads: CASSPQRASDQETQYF. Written as DNA, the CDR3 is TGTGCCAGCTCACCACAGAGGGCGTCGGATCAAGAGACCCAGTACTTC. Looking up the rest from reference TRBV18 and TRBJ2-5 gives the full variable domain: NAGVMQNPRHLVRRRGQEARLRCSPMKGHSHVYWYRQLPEEGLKFMVYLQKENIIDESGMPKERFSAEFPKEGPSILRIQQVVRGDSAAYFCASSPQRASDQETQYFGPGTRLLVL.

This clonotype was counted ten times or more. The gene calls are TRBV3-1 and TRBJ1-1; D call uncertain. Germline CDR1 and CDR2: LGHDT and YNNKEL (reference sequence). This CDR3 region has 12 residues. V was pared by 1 base and J by 7 bases, with 7 bases between. In DNA form, the CDR3 reads TGTGCCAGCAGCCAAGGCCAACTTGAAGCTTTCTTT. This sequence encodes CASSQGQLEAFF.

This clonotype was observed at least ten times. The chain has TRBV20-1 and TRBJ2-4; 9 bases match TRBD1. Germline lookup yields CDR1 DFQATT and CDR2 SNEGSKA (reference sequence). The CDR3 spans 16 residues. Losses at the gene ends were 3 bases for V and 1 base for J; bases not matched to a gene: 7. CDR3 in amino acids: CSARDRGRSAKNIQYF. CDR3 in DNA: TGCAGTGCTAGGGACAGGGGACGGTCCGCCAAAAACATTCAGTACTTC.

Details on this clonotype: A much larger clone differs by one base, so this may be a read error. V is TRBV19 and J is TRBJ1-5; D remains ambiguous. The V and J ends lost 3 bases and 4 bases respectively, with 10 bases between them. Germline V gives CDR1 LNHDA, CDR2 SQIVND (reference sequence). The CDR3 runs 14 residues. In DNA, the CDR3 is TGTGCCAGTAGTATGTCGGTGGGAAATCAGCCCCAGCATTTT. This sequence encodes CASSMSVGNQPQHF.

This clonotype was counted ten times or more. The V call is TRBV6-2 or TRBV6-3, the J call TRBJ2-7, with TRBD1 matching 12 bases. Losses at the gene ends were 4 bases for V and 6 bases for J; bases not matched to a gene: 7. Germline CDR1 and CDR2: MNHEY and SVGEGT. CDR3 length equals 15 residues. CDR3 loop: CASSSPGTGGTEQYF. For the CDR3, the DNA is TGTGCCAGCAGTTCCCCCGGGACAGGGGGCACCGAGCAGTACTTC.

This clonotype was counted a few times. The CDR3 loop reads CASSQQGYSGELFF. CDR3 in DNA: TGTGCCAGTAGTCAACAGGGTTACAGCGGGGAGCTGTTTTTT. This chain links TRBV19 with TRBJ2-2; maybe TRBD1 (6 bases). The CDR3 spans 14 residues. Germline V lookup: CDR1 LNHDA, CDR2 SQIVND (reference sequence). With 5 bases removed from V and 7 bases from J, the gap between germline ends came to 14 bases. Full variable domain (missing parts from reference TRBV19 and TRBJ2-2): DGGITQSPKYLFRKEGQNVTLSCEQNLNHDAMYWYRQDPGQGLRLIYYSQIVNDFQKGDIAEGYSVSREKKESFPLTVTSAQKNPTAFYLCASSQQGYSGELFFGEGSRLTVL.